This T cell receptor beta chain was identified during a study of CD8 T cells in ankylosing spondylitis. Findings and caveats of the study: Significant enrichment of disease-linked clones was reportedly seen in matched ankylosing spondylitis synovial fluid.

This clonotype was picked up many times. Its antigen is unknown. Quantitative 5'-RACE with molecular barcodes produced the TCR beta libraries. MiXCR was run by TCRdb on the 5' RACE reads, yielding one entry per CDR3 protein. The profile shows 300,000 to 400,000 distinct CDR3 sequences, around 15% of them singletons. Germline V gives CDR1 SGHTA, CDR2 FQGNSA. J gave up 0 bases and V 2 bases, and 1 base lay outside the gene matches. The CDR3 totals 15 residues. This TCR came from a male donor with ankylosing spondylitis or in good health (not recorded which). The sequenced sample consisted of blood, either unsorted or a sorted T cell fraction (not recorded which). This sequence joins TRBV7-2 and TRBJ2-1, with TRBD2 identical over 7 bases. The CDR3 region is CASSLLAASYNEQFF. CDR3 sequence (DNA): TGTGCCAGCAGCTTACTAGCGGCCTCCTACAATGAGCAGTTCTTC.